One and the same sample provided the 18 T cell receptor beta chains below, sequenced in a study of shared clonotypes between healthy human individuals. Profiling relied on immunoSEQ multiplex PCR, and the TCRdb table lists in-frame clones only, not all of them. The data contain about 330,000 clones, around 90% of them singletons. The material sequenced was memory CD8+ T cells sorted from blood. The subset is: CD45RO+ cells pooled with CCR7-negative TemRA cells. These receptors were obtained from a man younger than 35 in good health.

V gene TRBV7-9 combines with J gene TRBJ2-7; D perhaps matches TRBD2 (5 bases). The ends were cut back, 1 base at V and 0 bases at J, with 10 bases in the middle. The CDR3 is 15 amino acids. CDR1 is SEHNR and CDR2 is FQNEAQ in the germline V gene (reference sequence). CDR3 bases: TGTGCCAGCAGCTTAGGTCTAGCCCCCTCCTACGAGCAGTACTTC. As protein: CASSLGLAPSYEQYF.

Here the CDR3 reads CASSQEPGQGAGNTIYF. Here the CDR3 DNA reads TGCGCCAGCAGCCAAGAGCCGGGACAGGGAGCTGGAAACACCATATATTTT. V is TRBV4-1 and J is TRBJ1-3; 9 positions match TRBD1. The V gene end was trimmed by 0 bases and the J gene end by 2 bases; junction bases not matched to a gene: 5. CDR1 and CDR2 (germline): MGHRA, YSYEKL. The CDR3 is made up of 17 amino acids.

J is TRBJ2-3 and V is TRBV28, with D possibly matching TRBD2 (6 bases). Germline V lookup: CDR1 MDHEN, CDR2 SYDVKM. CDR3 length: 18 amino acids. Trimming removed 3 bases from V and 2 bases from J, with 21 bases in between. The DNA of the CDR3 is TGTGCCAGCAGTTTGGATACGGAGGGACCCCCCGACACAGATACGCAGTATTTT. Residues: CASSLDTEGPPDTDTQYF. Based on the CDR3 plus reference TRBV28 and TRBJ2-3, the full variable domain is DVKVTQSSRYLVKRTGEKVFLECVQDMDHENMFWYRQDPGLGLRLIYFSYDVKMKEKGDIPEGYSVSREKKERFSLILESASTNQTSMYLCASSLDTEGPPDTDTQYFGPGTRLTVL.

The table lists this clone with a count of one. This chain links TRBV10-2 with TRBJ2-1; TRBD2 matches 7 bases. In germline, CDR1 is WSHSY, CDR2 SAAADI. The CDR3 has 16 amino acids. Trimming cost V 0 bases and J 9 bases; bases outside gene matches: 11. CDR3 protein: CASSESIHSTSSEQFF. The CDR3 DNA reads as TGCGCCAGCAGTGAGTCGATCCACTCGACTAGCAGTGAGCAGTTCTTC.

This CDR3 reads CAWSVLAGELFF. CDR3 sequence (DNA): TGTGCCTGGAGTGTTTTGGCCGGGGAGCTGTTTTTT. The chain combines TRBV30 with TRBJ2-2; D gene ambiguous. The V gene's germline CDR1 is GTSNPN and CDR2 SVGIG (reference sequence). Trimming left V 0 bases short and J 6 bases short, with 5 bases between. The CDR3 contains 12 residues.

This clone turned up a few times. The gene calls are TRBV29-1 and TRBJ2-3, with 8 bases identical to TRBD2. In germline, CDR1 is SQVTM, CDR2 ANQGSEA. Germline trimming cut 0 bases from V and 3 bases from J; bases unmatched to any gene: 8. This CDR3 region has 16 residues. The DNA of the CDR3 is TGCAGCGTTGAAGAAGTAACGGGAGGGCCAACAGATACGCAGTATTTT. Residues: CSVEEVTGGPTDTQYF.

This chain connects TRBV27 to TRBJ2-7; D may be TRBD1 (6 bases). The ends were cut back, 2 bases at V and 3 bases at J, with 11 bases in the middle. This CDR3 contains 14 residues. CDR1 MNHEY and CDR2 SMNVEV come from the germline V gene (reference sequence). CDR3 nucleotide sequence: TGTGCCAGCAGTTTACAGGGGTTTCGCTACGAGCAGTACTTC. It translates to CASSLQGFRYEQYF.

This clone was detected once. J is TRBJ2-5 and V is TRBV19; TRBD2 is a possible D gene (5 bases). The germline CDR1 and CDR2 sequences are LNHDA and SQIVND (reference sequence). The CDR3 consists of 14 residues. V was cut by 1 base and J by 3 bases, with 9 bases left in between. The chain's CDR3 is CASSIGTYEETQYF. CDR3 DNA: TGTGCCAGTAGTATAGGGACTTACGAAGAGACCCAGTACTTC.

This clone is a singleton in its sample. The chain has TRBV28 and TRBJ1-1; D is possibly TRBD1 (5 bases). The ends were cut back, 3 bases at V and 3 bases at J, with 14 bases in the middle. Germline lookup yields CDR1 MDHEN and CDR2 SYDVKM. The CDR3 extends over 15 amino acids. The CDR3 protein is CASSLGVGEYTEAFF. In DNA form, the CDR3 reads TGTGCCAGCAGTTTGGGGGTAGGGGAGTACACTGAAGCTTTCTTT.

This clone was observed once. The chain joins TRBV2 to TRBJ1-3; weak D call: TRBD1 (6 bases). The V gene lost 4 bases and the J gene lost 6 bases, with 7 bases spanning the gap. Germline CDR1 SNHLY, CDR2 FYNNEI. The CDR3 covers 12 residues. CDR3: CASSGQENTIYF. The CDR3 region has the DNA TGTGCCAGCAGTGGACAGGAAAACACCATATATTTT.

CDR3 in DNA: TGTGCCAGCAGCGCTGGGACTAGCGGGGGCATATACGAGCAGTACTTC. Encoded protein: CASSAGTSGGIYEQYF. The V and J genes are TRBV7-9 and TRBJ2-7; TRBD2 agrees at 14 bases. CDR1 is SEHNR, CDR2 FQNEAQ, per germline (reference sequence). This CDR3 region has 16 residues. V lost 5 bases and J lost 4; bases outside the gene matches: 7.

The chain couples TRBV21-1 to TRBJ2-7; the D call of TRBD1 is as the table states it, not checked on the DNA. TRBV21-1 is a pseudogene segment. The CDR3 loop spans 20 amino acids. The CDR3 here is CASSPIGQPMSYQSSYEQYF. The CDR3 DNA sequence: TGTGCCAGCAGCCCAATAGGACAGCCAATGAGCTATCAGAGCTCCTACGAGCAGTACTTC.

This chain links TRBV7-9 with TRBJ2-7, with 10 bases lining up with TRBD2. Germline CDR1 reads SEHNR; CDR2 reads FQNEAQ (reference sequence). V shed 2 bases, J shed 7 bases, and the junction held 20 bases outside the gene matches. This CDR3 has 19 residues. CDR3 protein: CASSLLTSRLAGEAWEQYF. The CDR3 nucleotides read TGTGCCAGCAGCTTATTGACATCCCGGCTAGCGGGAGAGGCATGGGAGCAGTACTTC.

This clone was observed once. The chain employs TRBV6-5 and TRBJ2-7; D could derive from TRBD1 or TRBD2 (6 bases each). The germline gives CDR1 MNHEY, CDR2 SVGAGI. The ends were cut back, 0 bases at V and 1 base at J, with 13 bases in the middle. The CDR3 length is 16 residues. The CDR3 DNA follows: TGTGCCAGCAGTTACTCATGGGGGGCCGTATCCTACGAGCAGTACTTC. Encoded protein: CASSYSWGAVSYEQYF.

The J gene is TRBJ1-5, the V gene TRBV7-6; D is unresolved. There are 14 residues in the CDR3. Germline V lookup: CDR1 SGHVS, CDR2 FNYEAQ. Deletions cut 5 bases from V and 4 bases from J, with 12 bases between. CDR3 amino acids: CASSPIGGNQPQHF. The CDR3 bases are TGTGCCAGCAGCCCTATTGGAGGGAATCAGCCCCAGCATTTT.

On this clone: Distinct nucleotide sequences in the sample also encode this CDR3. The chain is built from TRBV27 and TRBJ1-5; 12 bases agree with TRBD1. Losses at the gene ends were 6 bases for V and 4 bases for J; bases not matched to a gene: 1. Germline V lookup: CDR1 MNHEY, CDR2 SMNVEV (reference sequence). This CDR3 spans 14 amino acids. The CDR3 DNA is TGTGCCAGCAGGGGACAGGGGGCGAATCAGCCCCAGCATTTT. Translation: CASRGQGANQPQHF.

The chain recombines TRBV7-8 with TRBJ2-2; D possibly uses TRBD1 or TRBD2 (5 bases each). There are 16 residues in the CDR3. The V end lost 4 bases, the J end lost 4 bases, and 16 bases lay between the germline ends. CDR1 is SGHVS, CDR2 FQNEAQ, per germline. In nucleotides, the CDR3 is TGTGCCAGCAGCTCCGCCTGGGGACGAGGCACCGGGGAGCTGTTTTTT. It translates to CASSSAWGRGTGELFF. Full variable domain (remainder filled in from reference TRBV7-8 and TRBJ2-2): GAGVSQSPRYKVAKRGQDVALRCDPISGHVSLFWYQQALGQGPEFLTYFQNEAQLDKSGLPSDRFFAERPEGSVSTLKIQRTQQEDSAVYLCASSSAWGRGTGELFFGEGSRLTVL.

V and J are TRBV6-1 and TRBJ1-1; 8 bases align to TRBD1. Trimming took 2 bases from V and 5 from J; bases not matched to a gene: 13. This CDR3 contains 17 residues. Germline V CDR1 and CDR2: MNHNS, SASEGT. Written as DNA, the CDR3 is TGTGCCAGCAGTGAAAGGAGTCCTCGACAGGGGAGAACTGAAGCTTTCTTT. It is translated as CASSERSPRQGRTEAFF.